The TCR beta chain under discussion was sequenced for a study of blood T cell repertoires in COVID-19. The CDR3 consists of 14 residues. Trimming took off 2 bases at V and 0 bases at J, with 7 bases between the two ends. Germline loops: CDR1 MNHEY, CDR2 SMNVEV (reference sequence). The repertoire was sequenced with immunoSEQ multiplex PCR; TCRdb's copy has only in-frame clones and lacks some. The sample lists under 450,000 clones, approximately 87% occurring once. The sequenced sample was PBMCs or T cells enriched from blood (not recorded which). The TCR sequence derives from a man aged 25 to 45 who had recovered from COVID-19. V gene TRBV27 combines with J gene TRBJ1-2; the D is unclear. The chain's CDR3 is CASSLRGTNYGYTF. Written as DNA, the CDR3 is TGTGCCAGCAGTTTACGAGGGACTAACTATGGCTACACCTTC.